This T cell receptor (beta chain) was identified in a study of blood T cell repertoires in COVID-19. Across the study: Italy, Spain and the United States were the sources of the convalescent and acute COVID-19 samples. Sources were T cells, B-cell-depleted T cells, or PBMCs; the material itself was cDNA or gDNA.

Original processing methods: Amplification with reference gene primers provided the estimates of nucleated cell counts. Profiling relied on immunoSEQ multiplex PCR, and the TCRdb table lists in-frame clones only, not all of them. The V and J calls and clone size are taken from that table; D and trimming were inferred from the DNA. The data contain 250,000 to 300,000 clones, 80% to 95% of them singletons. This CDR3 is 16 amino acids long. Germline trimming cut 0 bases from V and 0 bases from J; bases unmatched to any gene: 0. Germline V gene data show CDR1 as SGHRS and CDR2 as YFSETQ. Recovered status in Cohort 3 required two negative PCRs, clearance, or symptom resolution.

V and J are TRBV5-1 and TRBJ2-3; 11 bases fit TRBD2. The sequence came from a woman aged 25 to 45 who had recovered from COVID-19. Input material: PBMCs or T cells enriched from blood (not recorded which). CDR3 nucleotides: TGCGCCAGCAGCTTGGGACTAGCGGGGAGCACAGATACGCAGTATTTT. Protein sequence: CASSLGLAGSTDTQYF.